One and the same sample provided the 30 T cell receptor beta chains below, sequenced in a study of blood T cell repertoires in COVID-19. The method was immunoSEQ multiplex PCR; TCRdb's version includes in-frame clones alone and lacks a portion of them. The sample lists roughly 410,000 clones, around nine tenths seen once, with 1.5% to 1.8% in the top ten. Sequencing used peripheral blood. The receptors here all came from a woman aged 35 to 49 with COVID-19, enrolled during active disease.

This clone was observed a single time. CDR3 amino acids: CASSPGQGHGYTF. CDR3 DNA: TGTGCCAGCAGCCCAGGACAGGGTCATGGCTACACCTTC. This chain connects TRBV11-2 to TRBJ1-2, with TRBD1 identical over 8 bases. This CDR3 region has 13 residues. The germline V gene has CDR1 SGHAT and CDR2 FQNNGV. With V trimmed by 5 bases and J by 6 bases, 5 bases remained unmatched.

This clone has only one observation. The rearrangement joins TRBV19 to TRBJ1-3; D gene ambiguous. Trimming left V 6 bases short and J 1 base short, with 7 bases between. Germline CDR1 LNHDA, CDR2 SQIVND (reference sequence). The CDR3 totals 13 residues. CDR3 sequence: CASRILSGNTIYF. The CDR3 DNA reads TGTGCCAGTAGAATATTATCTGGAAACACCATATATTTT.

The V and J genes are TRBV5-6 and TRBJ2-5; D is undetermined. The length of the CDR3 is 14 residues. Trimming shortened V by 2 bases and J by 2 bases, and 10 bases separated the two germline ends. CDR1 and CDR2 from the germline V gene are SGHDT and YYEEEE. Written as DNA, the CDR3 is TGTGCCAGCAGCTTAAGAGTTTCACAAGAGACCCAGTACTTC. It yields the protein CASSLRVSQETQYF.

CDR3 sequence reads: CASSRDLKGKLFF. CDR3 nucleotides: TGCGCCAGCAGCAGGGACTTAAAGGGAAAACTGTTTTTT. The chain combines TRBV5-1 with TRBJ1-4; D possibly corresponds to TRBD1 (5 bases). The germline V gene encodes CDR1 SGHRS and CDR2 YFSETQ. The V gene lost 4 bases and the J gene lost 10 bases, with 14 bases spanning the gap. The CDR3 totals 13 residues.

The gene calls are TRBV18 and TRBJ1-4; no clear D. Germline V gene lookup returns CDR1 KGHSH and CDR2 LQKENI. The V and J ends lost 2 bases and 0 bases respectively, with 4 bases between them. The CDR3 sequence is 14 residues long. CDR3 bases: TGTGCCAGCTCACCAGAGGCAACTAATGAAAAACTGTTTTTT. The encoded protein is CASSPEATNEKLFF. Supplemented by reference TRBV18 and TRBJ1-4, the full variable domain reads NAGVMQNPRHLVRRRGQEARLRCSPMKGHSHVYWYRQLPEEGLKFMVYLQKENIIDESGMPKERFSAEFPKEGPSILRIQQVVRGDSAAYFCASSPEATNEKLFFGSGTQLSVL.

The rearrangement links TRBV7-2 to TRBJ2-3; 9 positions agree with TRBD1. Looked up from germline, CDR1 is SGHTA and CDR2 is FQGNSA. V shed 4 bases, J shed 0 bases, and the junction held 5 bases outside the gene matches. The CDR3 spans 16 residues. This chain's CDR3 is CASSWGQGPSTDTQYF. DNA of the CDR3: TGTGCCAGCAGCTGGGGACAGGGCCCTAGCACAGATACGCAGTATTTT.

The V call is TRBV7-3, the J call TRBJ1-2, with TRBD1 identical over 9 bases. Germline values: CDR1 SGHTA, CDR2 FQGTGA. The trim removed 0 bases at V and 7 bases at J, leaving 9 bases unmatched. The CDR3 totals 16 residues. CDR3 nucleotide sequence: TGTGCCAGCAGCTTAACAGTGGAACAGGGGGCATCTGGCTACACCTTC. This codes for CASSLTVEQGASGYTF.

With regard to this clone: The sample contains more than one DNA sequence encoding this CDR3. The chain recombines TRBV6-2 or TRBV6-3 with TRBJ1-2; D is uncertain. V was trimmed by 3 bases and J by 3 bases, leaving 5 bases between them. CDR3 size: 12 residues. Germline V gene sequence: CDR1 MNHEY, CDR2 SVGEGT. DNA for the CDR3: TGTGCCAGCAGTTATCAGGACTATGGCTACACCTTC. It encodes CASSYQDYGYTF.

This sequence joins TRBV9 and TRBJ1-3; the D gene is possibly TRBD1 (6 bases). The germline V gene encodes CDR1 SGDLS and CDR2 YYNGEE. Trimming cost V 3 bases and J 0 bases, with 13 bases left between them. This CDR3 contains 16 residues. The CDR3 protein is CASSDMTGFSGNTIYF. The CDR3 DNA sequence: TGTGCCAGCAGCGACATGACAGGCTTCTCTGGAAACACCATATATTTT.

The rearrangement uses TRBV5-8 and TRBJ2-3, with TRBD2 identical over 9 bases. This CDR3 contains 15 residues. V gave up 3 bases and J gave up 8 bases; unmatched junction bases: 10. Germline V gene lookup returns CDR1 SGHTS and CDR2 YDEGEE. The CDR3 DNA sequence: TGTGCCAGCAGCTCCGGGACTAGCTATACTGGTACGCAGTATTTT. Protein sequence: CASSSGTSYTGTQYF.

V and J are TRBV13 and TRBJ1-2; no clear D gene. Trimming took off 5 bases at V and 2 bases at J, with 12 bases between the two ends. The length of the CDR3 is 14 residues. Per germline, CDR1 PRHDT and CDR2 FYEKMQ (reference sequence). CDR3 protein: CASSALRANYGYTF. The CDR3 nucleotides are TGTGCCAGCAGCGCCCTGCGAGCGAACTATGGCTACACCTTC.

This chain uses TRBV5-1 with TRBJ1-6; weak D call: TRBD1 (5 bases). The V gene lost 0 bases and the J gene lost 4 bases, with 11 bases spanning the gap. The CDR3 contains 16 residues. Germline V gives CDR1 SGHRS, CDR2 YFSETQ. The DNA of the CDR3 is TGCGCCAGCAGCTTGGTGGGGGGGAAATATAATTCACCCCTCCACTTT. Translated, it gives CASSLVGGKYNSPLHF.

The V call is TRBV28, the J call TRBJ1-2; 10 bases agree with TRBD1. The V gene end was trimmed by 6 bases and the J gene end by 8 bases; junction bases not matched to a gene: 6. Germline V gives CDR1 MDHEN, CDR2 SYDVKM. The CDR3 is 13 residues long. CDR3: CASRTGQGSGYTF. The CDR3 region has the DNA TGTGCCAGCAGGACGGGACAGGGGTCAGGCTACACCTTC.

This rearrangement joins TRBV28 to TRBJ2-7; 10 positions agree with TRBD2. The germline CDR1 and CDR2 sequences are MDHEN and SYDVKM. V shed 3 bases, J shed 3 bases, and the junction held 5 bases outside the gene matches. The CDR3 covers 15 residues. The CDR3: CASSFSSGGLYEQYF. Here the CDR3 DNA reads TGTGCCAGCAGTTTTTCTAGCGGGGGTCTCTACGAGCAGTACTTC. The whole variable domain, remainder taken from reference TRBV28 and TRBJ2-7, is DVKVTQSSRYLVKRTGEKVFLECVQDMDHENMFWYRQDPGLGLRLIYFSYDVKMKEKGDIPEGYSVSREKKERFSLILESASTNQTSMYLCASSFSSGGLYEQYFGPGTRLTVT.

The chain links TRBV28 to TRBJ2-1; a weak D match, TRBD2 (6 bases). Germline CDR1 and CDR2: MDHEN and SYDVKM. V lost 8 bases to trimming and J lost 6 bases, with 20 bases between them. The CDR3 totals 15 residues. CDR3 region: CASGTGAQRSNEQFF. DNA of the CDR3: TGTGCCAGCGGGACTGGCGCCCAGAGGTCCAATGAGCAGTTCTTC.

On this clone: One end of the junction fails to match germline, which may point to a read error. This chain joins TRBV7-7 and TRBJ2-2; D not certain. CDR1 and CDR2 (germline): SSHAT, FNYEAQ (reference sequence). The CDR3 consists of 13 residues. CDR3 DNA sequence: TGTGCTAGCAGCGAGTCATCAGGCGGGGAGCTGTTTTTT. Amino acids: CASSESSGGELFF. The whole variable domain, filled in from reference TRBV7-7 and TRBJ2-2, reads GAGVSQSPRYKVTKRGQDVTLRCDPISSHATLYWYQQALGQGPEFLTYFNYEAQPDKSGLPSDRFSAERPEGSISTLTIQRTEQRDSAMYRCASSESSGGELFFGEGSRLTVL.

The chain is built from TRBV27 and TRBJ1-5, with 7 bases aligning to TRBD1. The CDR3 sequence is 15 residues long. J lost 6 bases, V lost 5 bases, and 10 bases had no gene match. Germline V gene data show CDR1 as MNHEY and CDR2 as SMNVEV (reference sequence). The DNA for the CDR3 is TGTGCCAGCAGTCCCGCCGACAGGGCGGGTCAGCCCCAGCATTTT. Amino acids: CASSPADRAGQPQHF.

This chain links TRBV28 with TRBJ1-6; weak D call: TRBD1 (6 bases). Germline V CDR1 and CDR2: MDHEN, SYDVKM. Trimming shortened V by 5 bases and J by 0 bases, and 14 bases separated the two germline ends. The CDR3 is made up of 17 amino acids. This CDR3 is CASSSRDTISYNSPLHF. CDR3 sequence (DNA): TGTGCCAGCAGTAGCCGGGACACTATCTCCTATAATTCACCCCTCCACTTT.

The V gene is TRBV14, the J gene TRBJ2-3, with D unclear. CDR3 length equals 15 residues. Germline V gene sequence: CDR1 SGHDN, CDR2 FVKESK. Trimming left V 4 bases short and J 6 bases short, with 17 bases between. The CDR3 protein is CASSPGSRFGDTQYF. CDR3 in DNA: TGTGCCAGCAGCCCCGGTAGTCGATTCGGGGATACGCAGTATTTT. The full variable domain, rest sourced from reference TRBV14 and TRBJ2-3, is EAGVTQFPSHSVIEKGQTVTLRCDPISGHDNLYWYRRVMGKEIKFLLHFVKESKQDESGMPNNRFLAERTGGTYSTLKVQPAELEDSGVYFCASSPGSRFGDTQYFGPGTRLTVL.

The V gene is TRBV2, the J gene TRBJ2-1, with 7 bases lining up with TRBD2. V lost 11 bases, J lost 5 bases, and 18 bases stayed unmatched. This CDR3 contains 16 residues. Germline V gives CDR1 SNHLY, CDR2 FYNNEI. The CDR3 sequence: CALLGGGPSLNNEQFF. Here the CDR3 DNA reads TGTGCCCTTCTGGGGGGGGGACCTTCCTTAAACAATGAGCAGTTCTTC.

The rearrangement uses TRBV9 and TRBJ2-2; 8 bases fit TRBD1. The CDR3 sequence is 16 residues long. From germline, CDR1 is SGDLS and CDR2 YYNGEE. V lost 1 base, J lost 2 bases, and 4 bases stayed unmatched. The CDR3 protein is CASSVRQGANTGELFF. As DNA, the CDR3 is TGTGCCAGCAGCGTACGGCAGGGGGCTAACACCGGGGAGCTGTTTTTT.

The chain joins TRBV10-3 to TRBJ2-7; 9 bases line up with TRBD2. This CDR3 has 16 residues. After removal of 0 bases from V and 5 bases from J, the junction contained 8 bases not matched to a gene. CDR1 and CDR2 from the germline V gene are ENHRY and SYGVKD. CDR3 region: CAISESVIAGAHEQYF. CDR3 nucleotides: TGTGCCATCAGTGAGTCGGTAATAGCGGGAGCCCACGAGCAGTACTTC.

The chain recombines TRBV9 with TRBJ2-7; D remains unclear. Germline-derived CDR1 and CDR2 are SGDLS and YYNGEE. The ends were cut back, 0 bases at V and 0 bases at J, with 7 bases in the middle. The CDR3 loop spans 14 amino acids. The CDR3 DNA reads TGTGCCAGCAGCGTAGGTACAATCTCCTACGAGCAGTACTTC. It yields the protein CASSVGTISYEQYF.

The count of this clone is one. V usage is TRBV6-2 or TRBV6-3 and J usage is TRBJ2-7; 10 bases align to TRBD2. Germline trimming cut 2 bases from V and 0 bases from J; bases unmatched to any gene: 10. This CDR3 region has 18 residues. Germline-derived CDR1 and CDR2 are MNHEY and SVGEGT. The CDR3 loop is CASSYQTKGLADSYEQYF. CDR3 DNA: TGTGCCAGCAGTTACCAGACGAAAGGACTAGCGGACTCCTACGAGCAGTACTTC.

The chain recombines TRBV27 with TRBJ1-2; 7 nucleotides agree with TRBD1. V shed 6 bases and J 8 bases; nucleotides not matched to a gene: 9. CDR1 is MNHEY, CDR2 SMNVEV, per germline (reference sequence). The CDR3 covers 13 residues. CDR3 protein: CASSNTGAKGYTF. The CDR3 coding sequence is TGTGCCAGCAGCAATACAGGGGCTAAGGGCTACACCTTC.

This rearrangement joins TRBV25-1 to TRBJ1-4; 7 bases are shared with TRBD1. The V gene end was trimmed by 4 bases and the J gene end by 1 base; junction bases not matched to a gene: 3. The CDR3 is made up of 15 amino acids. CDR1 and CDR2 (germline): MGHDK, SYGVNS. The CDR3 region is CASSAYRGTNEKLFF. In DNA form, the CDR3 reads TGTGCCAGCAGTGCATACAGGGGAACTAATGAAAAACTGTTTTTT.

The rearrangement uses TRBV10-3 and TRBJ1-5; D not certain. The CDR3 has 15 amino acids. Germline loops: CDR1 ENHRY, CDR2 SYGVKD. V lost 2 bases and J lost 6, with 14 bases in between. Written as DNA, the CDR3 is TGTGCCATCAGTGAGGATCGGGGAAAGGGTCAGCCCCAGCATTTT. Translating gives CAISEDRGKGQPQHF.

To note about this clone: One end of the junction does not line up with germline, which may come from a read error. The chain joins TRBV7-3 to TRBJ2-1, with 10 bases matching TRBD1. From germline, CDR1 is SGHTA and CDR2 FQGTGA. This CDR3 comprises 13 residues. The CDR3 DNA follows: TGTGCCAGCAGCTTGACAGGGGGCTATGAACAGTTCTTC. Its protein product is CASSLTGGYEQFF.

The CDR3 is CSPGEGGNTEAFF. In DNA form, the CDR3 reads TGCAGCCCGGGAGAGGGAGGGAACACTGAAGCTTTCTTT. The chain is built from TRBV29-1 and TRBJ1-1; no definite D call. The CDR3 is 13 residues long. Germline V gives CDR1 SQVTM, CDR2 ANQGSEA. V was clipped by 8 bases and J by 1 base, with 14 bases between them. Combining the CDR3 with reference TRBV29-1 and TRBJ1-1 gives the whole variable domain SAVISQKPSRDICQRGTSLTIQCQVDSQVTMMFWYRQQPGQSLTLIATANQGSEATYESGFVIDKFPISRPNLTFSTLTVSNMSPEDSSIYLCSPGEGGNTEAFFGQGTRLTVV.

V usage is TRBV27 and J usage is TRBJ1-2; D not resolved. Trimming shortened V by 5 bases and J by 4 bases, and 11 bases separated the two germline ends. CDR1 and CDR2 (germline): MNHEY, SMNVEV (reference sequence). The CDR3 length is 13 residues. The CDR3 coding sequence is TGTGCCAGCAGTCGAGACGGGATCTATGGCTACACCTTC. This gives the protein CASSRDGIYGYTF.